A selection of T cell receptor beta chains follows, all from one sample in a study of post-analysis software for immune sequencing data. Using its own MiXCR run on the PCR reads, TCRdb lists one record per CDR3 protein. The profile covers roughly 650,000 distinct CDR3 sequences, with approximately 60% appearing a single time and around 10% taken by the ten largest. Sequences were obtained from blood. The receptors here all came from a girl aged 2-10 years with multiple sclerosis. CDR3s include the opening cysteine and the closing phenylalanine or tryptophan. A D gene is named only where the DNA matches it firmly. Size is stated for part of the rows, as once, few or many counts, or as a class when the clone is expanded.

TRBJ2-3,15,.,TRBV6-6,.,CASSLTGVVADTQYF,TGTGCCAGCAGTTTGACGGGGGTGGTTGCAGATACGCAGTATTTT
TRBJ2-7,12,.,TRBV7-2,once,CASSLGLSEQYF,TGTGCCAGCAGCTTAGGACTTTCCGAGCAGTACTTC
TRBJ2-1,15,TRBD2,TRBV12-3/TRBV12-4,.,CAGSWGGRTYNEQFF,TGTGCCGGCAGTTGGGGGGGACGAACCTACAATGAGCAGTTCTTC
TRBJ2-1,14,.,TRBV3-1,few,CASSQRLARDEQFF,TGTGCCAGCAGCCAACGGCTAGCTAGGGATGAGCAGTTCTTC
TRBJ2-3,15,TRBD1,TRBV29-1,once,CSVEDRDRGTDTQYF,TGCAGCGTTGAAGACCGGGACAGGGGCACAGATACGCAGTATTTT
TRBJ2-7,12,.,TRBV28,.,CASSFSGSKQYF,TGTGCCAGCAGTTTTTCGGGCAGTAAGCAGTACTTC
TRBJ2-7,17,.,TRBV10-3,.,CAATAGPPGTASYEQYF,TGTGCCGCCACGGCGGGGCCGCCCGGGACAGCTTCCTACGAGCAGTACTTC
TRBJ2-3,17,TRBD1,TRBV7-8,.,CASSSGLTGGFIDTQYF,TGTGCCAGCAGCTCCGGACTAACAGGGGGCTTCATAGATACGCAGTATTTT
TRBJ1-5,16,TRBD1,TRBV28,.,CASRRGRDRRNQPQHF,TGTGCCAGCAGGCGAGGAAGGGACAGGAGAAATCAGCCCCAGCATTTT
TRBJ1-2,14,.,TRBV5-5,few,CASSLGTALFGYTF,TGTGCCAGCAGCTTGGGGACAGCCCTTTTCGGCTACACCTTC
TRBJ2-3,20,TRBD2,TRBV7-3,.,CASSKKKSFPSGRASDTQYF,TGTGCCAGCAGCAAAAAAAAGTCTTTCCCTAGCGGGAGGGCCTCAGATACGCAGTATTTT
TRBJ1-2,13,TRBD1,TRBV29-1,.,CSVEHRGDYGYTF,TGCAGCGTTGAGCACAGGGGCGACTATGGCTACACCTTC
TRBJ2-7,15,.,TRBV5-1,once,CASSLKDWGGNEQYF,TGCGCCAGCAGCTTGAAGGACTGGGGTGGGAACGAGCAGTACTTC
TRBJ1-5,14,TRBD1,TRBV5-1,.,CASSAGQGGQPQHF,TGCGCCAGCAGCGCGGGACAGGGGGGTCAGCCCCAGCATTTT
TRBJ1-5,13,.,TRBV27,.,CASSWDNNQPQHF,TGTGCCAGCAGTTGGGACAACAATCAGCCCCAGCATTTT
TRBJ1-2,15,.,TRBV20-1,.,CSARDVEGRSYGYTF,TGCAGTGCTAGAGATGTTGAGGGCAGGTCCTATGGCTACACCTTC
TRBJ2-1,14,.,TRBV20-1,.,CSARVGPASGEQFF,TGCAGTGCTAGGGTCGGACCGGCCTCCGGTGAGCAGTTCTTC
TRBJ1-1,13,.,TRBV29-1,.,CSVERQGGTEAFF,TGCAGCGTTGAAAGGCAGGGAGGCACTGAAGCTTTCTTT
TRBJ2-5,17,TRBD2,TRBV14,.,CASSRSSGGPPQETQYF,TGTGCCAGCAGCCGGTCTAGCGGGGGGCCCCCTCAAGAGACCCAGTACTTC
TRBJ1-2,13,TRBD1,TRBV2,.,CAIRDRDNYGYTF,TGTGCCATCCGGGACAGGGATAACTATGGCTACACCTTC
TRBJ2-1,16,.,TRBV20-1,few,CSASKGDGLSYNEQFF,TGCAGTGCTAGTAAGGGTGACGGCCTCTCCTACAATGAGCAGTTCTTC
TRBJ1-4,12,.,TRBV24-1,.,CATSKSGEKLFF,TGTGCCACCAGCAAATCGGGCGAAAAACTGTTTTTT
TRBJ2-7,14,TRBD1,TRBV11-2,.,CASRSRTGCYEQYF,TGTGCCAGCAGATCTAGGACAGGGTGCTACGAGCAGTACTTC
TRBJ1-6,15,.,TRBV20-1,once,CSASLDSSYNSPLHF,TGCAGTGCTAGCCTTGATAGCTCCTATAATTCACCCCTCCACTTT
TRBJ2-1,13,.,TRBV7-9,.,CARDGTSYNEQFF,TGTGCCCGCGATGGCACCTCCTACAATGAGCAGTTCTTC
TRBJ2-7,13,.,TRBV7-9,many,CASSLGASYEQYF,TGTGCCAGCAGCTTAGGGGCATCCTACGAGCAGTACTTC
TRBJ2-5,15,.,TRBV11-1,.,CASSLTRRLGETQYF,TGTGCCAGCAGCCTAACCCGGCGGTTAGGAGAGACCCAGTACTTC
TRBJ2-7,16,TRBD2,TRBV7-6,.,CASSQTSGAPFYEQYF,TGTGCCAGCAGCCAGACTAGCGGGGCCCCCTTCTACGAGCAGTACTTC
TRBJ1-2,13,.,TRBV7-9,many,CASSPGQSYGYTF,TGTGCCAGCAGTCCTGGACAGTCCTATGGCTACACCTTC
TRBJ2-1,14,.,TRBV10-3,.,CAIRLGGVYNEQFF,TGTGCCATCAGGCTAGGGGGGGTATACAATGAGCAGTTCTTC
TRBJ2-1,14,.,TRBV12-3/TRBV12-4,.,CASSPDPFYNEQFF,TGTGCCAGCAGTCCCGACCCGTTTTACAATGAGCAGTTCTTC
TRBJ2-7,15,TRBD2,TRBV15,.,CATGWLAGAGYEQYF,TGTGCCACCGGCTGGTTAGCGGGAGCCGGCTACGAGCAGTACTTC
TRBJ2-5,13,.,TRBV2,.,CATGASAKETQYF,TGTGCCACTGGGGCCAGCGCAAAAGAGACCCAGTACTTC
TRBJ2-3,16,TRBD2,TRBV6-2/TRBV6-3,once,CASSYGLAGDLDTQYF,TGTGCCAGCAGTTACGGTCTAGCGGGGGATTTGGATACGCAGTATTTT
TRBJ2-1,14,.,TRBV29-1,.,CSVANRESYNEQFF,TGCAGCGTAGCAAACAGGGAATCCTACAATGAGCAGTTCTTC
TRBJ1-1,14,.,TRBV7-6,.,CASSLVSRETEAFF,TGTGCCAGCAGCTTAGTGTCGAGAGAGACTGAAGCTTTCTTT
TRBJ1-4,13,TRBD1,TRBV5-1,.,CASRLGGDEKLFF,TGCGCCAGCAGACTAGGGGGCGATGAAAAACTGTTTTTT
TRBJ1-2,13,.,TRBV20-1,.,CSAPDLVNYGYTF,TGCAGTGCGCCCGACCTGGTAAACTATGGCTACACCTTC
TRBJ2-7,16,.,TRBV20-1,once,CSARGPGTRGSYEQYF,TGCAGTGCTAGAGGCCCCGGGACTCGTGGATCCTACGAGCAGTACTTC
TRBJ2-1,15,.,TRBV9,once,CASSVESGPYNEQFF,TGTGCCAGCAGCGTAGAGTCAGGCCCCTACAATGAGCAGTTCTTC
TRBJ2-1,13,TRBD2,TRBV20-1,.,CSAIAGGDNEQFF,TGCAGTGCTATAGCGGGAGGGGACAATGAGCAGTTCTTC
TRBJ2-1,14,TRBD2,TRBV7-2,.,CASSWGLAGGEQFF,TGTGCCAGCAGTTGGGGACTAGCGGGAGGTGAGCAGTTCTTC
TRBJ2-5,13,TRBD2,TRBV30,.,CAWSVAGGQTQYF,TGTGCCTGGAGTGTAGCGGGGGGACAGACCCAGTACTTC
TRBJ2-7,15,.,TRBV5-6,.,CASSLGVDGTYEQYF,TGTGCCAGCAGCTTGGGAGTGGACGGAACCTACGAGCAGTACTTC
TRBJ2-7,13,.,TRBV29-1,once,CSVESGVEYEQYF,TGCAGCGTTGAATCCGGGGTTGAGTACGAGCAGTACTTC
TRBJ1-5,13,.,TRBV7-6,many,CASSLAGDQPQHF,TGTGCCAGCAGCTTGGCCGGGGATCAGCCCCAGCATTTT
TRBJ2-1,17,TRBD2,TRBV7-3,.,CASSPGTSGRFYNEQFF,TGTGCCAGCAGCCCGGGGACTAGCGGGAGGTTCTACAATGAGCAGTTCTTC
TRBJ2-5,15,.,TRBV9,.,CASSVAMIPSETQYF,TGTGCCAGCAGCGTAGCTATGATTCCCAGCGAGACCCAGTACTTC
TRBJ2-1,19,TRBD2,TRBV12-3/TRBV12-4,.,CASSPTRTSGRARGNEQFF,TGTGCCAGCAGTCCCACCCGGACTAGCGGGAGGGCACGGGGGAATGAGCAGTTCTTC
TRBJ2-1,14,TRBD2,TRBV20-1,.,CSASRGTSFSEQFF,TGCAGTGCTAGTCGCGGGACTAGCTTCAGTGAGCAGTTCTTC
TRBJ2-1,18,TRBD1,TRBV5-1,.,CASSSPLGTVGSYNEQFF,TGCGCCAGCAGTTCCCCCCTAGGGACAGTGGGCTCCTACAATGAGCAGTTCTTC
TRBJ2-3,16,TRBD2,TRBV6-5,few,CASSYSAGAGTDTQYF,TGTGCCAGCAGTTACTCAGCGGGGGCGGGCACAGATACGCAGTATTTT
TRBJ2-3,16,TRBD2,TRBV5-1,.,CASSLDRAGVTDTQYF,TGCGCCAGCAGCTTGGATCGAGCGGGGGTCACAGATACGCAGTATTTT
TRBJ1-2,14,.,TRBV7-2,.,CASIFPGYNYGYTF,TGTGCCAGCATCTTTCCGGGATATAACTATGGCTACACCTTC
TRBJ2-3,14,.,TRBV9,.,CASSARDNTDTQYF,TGTGCCAGCAGCGCCCGGGACAACACAGATACGCAGTATTTT
TRBJ2-6,19,TRBD1,TRBV6-2/TRBV6-3,.,CASRERPQGFPSGANVLTF,TGTGCCAGCAGAGAACGACCACAGGGGTTTCCCTCTGGGGCCAACGTCCTGACTTTC